Presented here are 11 T cell receptor beta chains from one specimen sequenced in a study of T cells expressing NK-cell markers. No DNA is given; TCRdb re-called the 5' RACE reads and lists each CDR3 protein once. The sample has about 260,000 distinct CDR3 sequences. Sequencing input: blood T cells: a sorted CD56 or NKG2C T cell subset, CD4+ or CD8+ T cells, or bulk PBMC T cells (not recorded which). The receptor set was obtained from a woman aged 18 to 75 in good health.

The rearrangement links TRBV29-1 to TRBJ2-1; TCRdb gives TRBD2 as the D gene, but with no DNA this cannot be confirmed. This CDR3 has 15 amino acids. Germline loops: CDR1 SQVTM, CDR2 ANQGSEA. Here the CDR3 reads CSVGRLAEFYNEQFF.

The chain has TRBV20-1 and TRBJ1-1. Germline assignment: CDR1 DFQATT and CDR2 SNEGSKA (reference sequence). This CDR3 contains 15 residues. CDR3 residues: CSARLQPFMNTEAFF.

V gene TRBV7-9 combines with J gene TRBJ1-4. CDR1 is SEHNR and CDR2 is FQNEAQ in the germline V gene (reference sequence). The CDR3 has 15 amino acids. CDR3 in amino acids: CASSLGSATNEKLFF.

The V and J genes are TRBV19 and TRBJ1-5; TCRdb returns TRBD1, unconfirmable since there is no DNA. The CDR3 covers 15 residues. Germline lookup yields CDR1 LNHDA and CDR2 SQIVND (reference sequence). CDR3 amino acids: CASRRTGEREQPQHF. The full variable domain, in which reference TRBV19 and TRBJ1-5 provide the parts outside the CDR3, is DGGITQSPKYLFRKEGQNVTLSCEQNLNHDAMYWYRQDPGQGLRLIYYSQIVNDFQKGDIAEGYSVSREKKESFPLTVTSAQKNPTAFYLCASRRTGEREQPQHFGDGTRLSIL.

This chain connects TRBV7-6 to TRBJ2-1. The CDR3 sequence is 12 residues long. CDR1 is SGHVS, CDR2 FNYEAQ, per germline. CDR3 protein: CASSLANVEQFF.

The chain uses TRBV7-2 and TRBJ2-7; the TCRdb D gene call, TRBD2, has no DNA to confirm it. CDR1 is SGHTA, CDR2 FQGNSA, per germline. The CDR3 totals 14 residues. CDR3 loop: CASSLGGTLFAQYF. Drawing the rest from reference TRBV7-2 and TRBJ2-7, the complete variable domain is GAGVSQSPSNKVTEKGKDVELRCDPISGHTALYWYRQSLGQGLEFLIYFQGNSAPDKSGLPSDRFSAERTGGSVSTLTIQRTQQEDSAVYLCASSLGGTLFAQYFGPGTRLTVT.

The rearrangement uses TRBV4-3 and TRBJ2-7; the D call of TRBD2 rests on TCRdb alone, since no DNA is present to check it. Germline CDR1 and CDR2: LGHNA and YSLEER. The CDR3 consists of 13 residues. CDR3 region: CASSRDWAGEQYF.

This sequence joins TRBV18 and TRBJ2-5. Germline assignment: CDR1 KGHSH and CDR2 LQKENI. CDR3 length: 12 amino acids. The CDR3: CASSPDQETQYF.

The chain joins TRBV20-1 to TRBJ1-1. Germline CDR1 reads DFQATT; CDR2 reads SNEGSKA (reference sequence). The CDR3 consists of 15 residues. CDR3 in amino acids: CSANLGGLRNTEAFF.

This chain links TRBV3-1 with TRBJ2-6; no DNA is available, so the TRBD1 call from TCRdb remains unchecked. Germline V gene sequence: CDR1 LGHDT, CDR2 YNNKEL (reference sequence). CDR3 length: 17 residues. The CDR3 is CASSQDPGGNGANVLTF.

J is TRBJ2-1 and V is TRBV20-1; TCRdb's D call of TRBD2 is untestable without DNA. CDR1 and CDR2 (germline): DFQATT, SNEGSKA (reference sequence). The CDR3 consists of 16 residues. The CDR3 loop reads CSARLSSGYSYNEQFF.